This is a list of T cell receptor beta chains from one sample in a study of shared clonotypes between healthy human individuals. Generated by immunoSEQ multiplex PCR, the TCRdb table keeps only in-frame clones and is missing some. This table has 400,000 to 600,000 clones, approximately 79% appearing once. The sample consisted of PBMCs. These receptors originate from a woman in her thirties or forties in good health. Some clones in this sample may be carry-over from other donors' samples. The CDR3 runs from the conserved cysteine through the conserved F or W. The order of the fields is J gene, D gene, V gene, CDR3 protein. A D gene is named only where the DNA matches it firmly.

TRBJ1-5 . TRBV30 CAWSVGLNSNQPQHF
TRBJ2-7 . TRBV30 CAWSVGLNSYEQYF
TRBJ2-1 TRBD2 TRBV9 CASSDPGTSGEQFF
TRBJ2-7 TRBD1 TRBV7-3 CASSIPGQGSDEQYF
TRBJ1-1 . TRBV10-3 CAISERLAEAFF
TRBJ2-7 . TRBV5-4 CASSPRDRAYEQYF
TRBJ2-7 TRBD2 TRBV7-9 CASSLREGYEQYF
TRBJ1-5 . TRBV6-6 CASSARVPWGNQPQHF
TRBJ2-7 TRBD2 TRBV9 CASSVGGTSGYEQYF
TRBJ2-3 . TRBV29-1 CSVDDRRGTDTQYF
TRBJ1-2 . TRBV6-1 CASSPPGGAGYTF
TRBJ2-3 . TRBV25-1 CASSELGPADTQYF
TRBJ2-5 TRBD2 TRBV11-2 CASSLELAGWETQYF
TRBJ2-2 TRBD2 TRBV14 CASTWASGSTGELFF
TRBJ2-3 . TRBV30 CAWRLVSTDTQYF
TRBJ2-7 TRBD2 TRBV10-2 CASGTSGRGQYEQYF
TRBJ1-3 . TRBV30 CAWSVGSSGNTIYF
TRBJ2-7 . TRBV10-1 CASSDQGRYEQYF
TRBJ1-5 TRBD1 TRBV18 CASSPGQGNQPQHF
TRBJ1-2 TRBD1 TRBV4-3 CASSQDGQVESYTF
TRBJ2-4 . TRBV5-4 CASSLRQAKNIQYF
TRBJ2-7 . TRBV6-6 CASSDQGQTSYEQYF